This T cell receptor beta chain was sequenced during a study of blood T cell repertoires in COVID-19. Study-wide background: Whether acute or convalescent, the COVID-19 samples came from the United States, Italy and Spain. The analysed material was cDNA or gDNA that came from T cells, B-cell-depleted T cells, or PBMCs.

Trimming took 4 bases from V and 9 from J; bases not matched to a gene: 9. The germline CDR1 and CDR2 sequences are SGHRS and YFSETQ. The CDR3 contains 15 residues. In the study's own analysis: Amplified reference gene primers provided the basis for estimating nucleated cell counts. Repertoires were generated with immunoSEQ multiplex PCR, while TCRdb's copy carries only in-frame clones and drops some. V and J calls and clone size come straight from that table; D and trimming were deduced from the DNA. This table holds about 97,000 clones, roughly 81% found once. The TCR was taken from a middle-aged man with active or convalescent COVID-19. The sample was peripheral blood. The chain combines TRBV5-1 with TRBJ2-1; 11 nucleotides match TRBD2. Here the CDR3 reads CASSLTSGGLGEQFF. In DNA, the CDR3 is TGCGCCAGCAGCCTAACTAGCGGGGGTTTAGGTGAGCAGTTCTTC.